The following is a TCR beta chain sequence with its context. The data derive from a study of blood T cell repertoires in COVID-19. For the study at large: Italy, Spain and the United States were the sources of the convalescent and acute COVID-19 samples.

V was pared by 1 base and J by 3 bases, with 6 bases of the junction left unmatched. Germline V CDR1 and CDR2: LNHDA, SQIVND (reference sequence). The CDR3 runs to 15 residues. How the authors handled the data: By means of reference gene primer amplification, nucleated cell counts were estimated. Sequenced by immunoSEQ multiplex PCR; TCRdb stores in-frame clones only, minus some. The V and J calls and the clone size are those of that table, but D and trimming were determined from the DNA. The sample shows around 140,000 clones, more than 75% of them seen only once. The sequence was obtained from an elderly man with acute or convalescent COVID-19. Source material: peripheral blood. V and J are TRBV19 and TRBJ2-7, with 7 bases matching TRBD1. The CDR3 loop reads CASSIAGQVIYEQYF. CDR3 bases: TGTGCCAGTAGTATAGCCGGACAGGTCATCTACGAGCAGTACTTC.